Each of the 25 T cell receptor beta chains below was sequenced from the same sample in a study of blood T cell repertoires in COVID-19. Clones were read by immunoSEQ multiplex PCR, and TCRdb kept only the in-frame ones, dropping some. The sample consists of under 300,000 clones, 88% of them appearing once. The source material was PBMCs or T cells enriched from blood (not recorded which). The receptors shown here come from a woman aged 45-65 years who had recovered from COVID-19.

This chain links TRBV20-1 with TRBJ2-3; 7 bases are a match to TRBD2. The CDR3 loop spans 12 amino acids. With V trimmed by 3 bases and J by 4 bases, 1 base remained unmatched. Looked up from germline, CDR1 is DFQATT and CDR2 is SNEGSKA (reference sequence). CDR3 DNA sequence: TGCAGTGCTAGTACTAGCGCAGATACGCAGTATTTT. Translated: CSASTSADTQYF.

In DNA form, the CDR3 reads TGTGCCAGCAGCTTCACCTACAATGAGCAGTTCTTC. This translates into CASSFTYNEQFF. The V gene is TRBV7-6, the J gene TRBJ2-1; no clear D. Trimming left V 3 bases short and J 2 bases short, with 2 bases between. Germline CDR1 reads SGHVS; CDR2 reads FNYEAQ. The CDR3 contains 12 residues.

The rearrangement uses TRBV4-2 and TRBJ2-3, with 13 bases matching TRBD2. Trimming removed 0 bases from V and 0 bases from J; junction bases left unmatched: 6. Germline-derived CDR1 and CDR2 are LGHNA and YNFKEQ. CDR3 size: 19 residues. Here the CDR3 DNA reads TGTGCCAGCAGCCAAGAGGGACTAGCGGGGCGTGCTAGCACAGATACGCAGTATTTT. It is translated as CASSQEGLAGRASTDTQYF.

The genes are TRBV4-2 and TRBJ1-2; D gene ambiguous. Germline V lookup: CDR1 LGHNA, CDR2 YNFKEQ. The V and J ends lost 1 base and 0 bases respectively, with 12 bases between them. The CDR3 covers 16 residues. CDR3 nucleotides: TGTGCCAGCAGCCAAGCGGCGGCTACCACTAACTATGGCTACACCTTC. Its protein is CASSQAAATTNYGYTF.

The chain has TRBV7-2 and TRBJ1-6, with 8 bases fitting TRBD1. Per germline, CDR1 SGHTA and CDR2 FQGNSA. The CDR3 sequence is 17 residues long. The junction had 13 bases not matched to a gene; V was cut back by 1 base and J by 11 bases. The DNA for the CDR3 is TGTGCCAGCAGCTTAGTCCACGGACAGGGAGGCGATCCACCCCTCCACTTT. It codes for CASSLVHGQGGDPPLHF.

The V call is TRBV7-9, the J call TRBJ1-6, with 9 nucleotides matching TRBD1. Germline CDR1 reads SEHNR; CDR2 reads FQNEAQ (reference sequence). V trimming: 5 bases; J trimming: 7 bases; junction bases outside the gene matches: 3. The CDR3 extends over 14 amino acids. The CDR3 reads CASSLDRGNSPLHF. The CDR3 region has the DNA TGTGCCAGCAGCCTGGACAGGGGAAATTCACCCCTCCACTTT.

This clone was picked up one time. Written as DNA, the CDR3 is TGTGCCAGCAGTGACAGCTTCTATGGCTACACCTTC. This codes for CASSDSFYGYTF. The chain combines TRBV6-2 or TRBV6-3 with TRBJ1-2; maybe TRBD1 (5 bases). The V end lost 5 bases, the J end lost 4 bases, and 8 bases lay between the germline ends. Germline V gene sequence: CDR1 MNHEY, CDR2 SVGEGT. CDR3 length equals 12 residues.

The V call is TRBV4-3, the J call TRBJ1-1; the match to TRBD1 covers 8 bases. Germline V gives CDR1 LGHNA, CDR2 YSLEER. The CDR3 totals 15 residues. J was trimmed by 5 bases and V by 3 bases; bases with no gene match: 8. The CDR3 spells CASSQKPTGGTEAFF. Here the CDR3 DNA reads TGCGCCAGCAGCCAGAAGCCAACAGGGGGGACTGAAGCTTTCTTT.

The sample holds a few counts of this clone. J is TRBJ2-5 and V is TRBV2; 7 positions match TRBD2. The CDR3 length is 15 residues. The germline V gene encodes CDR1 SNHLY and CDR2 FYNNEI. The ends lost 4 bases at V and 2 bases at J; junction bases unmatched: 7. The CDR3 loop reads CASSAGSGQQETQYF. CDR3 nucleotides: TGTGCCAGCAGTGCTGGTAGCGGGCAACAAGAGACCCAGTACTTC.

V is TRBV7-2 and J is TRBJ1-1; 7 nucleotides agree with TRBD1. This CDR3 region has 13 residues. Trimming cost V 8 bases and J 3 bases; bases outside gene matches: 6. Germline V gene sequence: CDR1 SGHTA, CDR2 FQGNSA. The CDR3 nucleotides are TGTGCCAGCGCACAGGGGAGGTACACTGAAGCTTTCTTT. Protein product: CASAQGRYTEAFF.

This clone appeared a few times. V is TRBV7-8 and J is TRBJ1-5; 8 bases agree with TRBD1. V shed 5 bases and J 3 bases; nucleotides not matched to a gene: 12. CDR1 is SGHVS, CDR2 FQNEAQ, per germline. This CDR3 comprises 17 residues. The CDR3, as DNA: TGTGCCAGCAGCCCCCGGGCCCCGACAGGGGCCAATCAGCCCCAGCATTTT. Protein sequence: CASSPRAPTGANQPQHF.

The rearrangement uses TRBV5-6 and TRBJ2-7; tentative D call: TRBD2 (6 bases). This CDR3 is built from 14 residues. The V end lost 1 base, the J end lost 6 bases, and 14 bases lay between the germline ends. CDR1 SGHDT and CDR2 YYEEEE come from the germline V gene. The CDR3 nucleotides are TGTGCCAGCAGCTTGCTTTCGGGAGTAAGCGAGCAGTACTTC. Its protein is CASSLLSGVSEQYF.

V usage is TRBV11-2 and J usage is TRBJ2-2, with D possibly TRBD1 on 5 matching bases. V lost 2 bases, J lost 9 bases, and 7 bases lay in between. Germline V gene lookup returns CDR1 SGHAT and CDR2 FQNNGV. The CDR3 contains 12 residues. The CDR3 nucleotides are TGTGCCAGCAGCTTACAGGGTCGGGAGCTGTTTTTT. It encodes CASSLQGRELFF.

V usage is TRBV19 and J usage is TRBJ2-1; TRBD2 matches 12 bases. Germline CDR1 LNHDA, CDR2 SQIVND (reference sequence). J was trimmed by 9 bases and V by 0 bases; bases with no gene match: 15. The CDR3 spans 19 residues. This CDR3 is CASSIDSTGASGRATEQFF. In nucleotides, the CDR3 is TGTGCCAGTAGTATAGACTCCACCGGGGCTAGCGGGAGGGCCACTGAGCAGTTCTTC. Using reference TRBV19 and TRBJ2-1 for the parts outside the CDR3, the full variable domain is DGGITQSPKYLFRKEGQNVTLSCEQNLNHDAMYWYRQDPGQGLRLIYYSQIVNDFQKGDIAEGYSVSREKKESFPLTVTSAQKNPTAFYLCASSIDSTGASGRATEQFFGPGTRLTVL.

CDR3 nucleotide sequence: TGCGCCAGCAGCGTACAGACAGGGGAGGGCGAGCAGTACTTC. It encodes CASSVQTGEGEQYF. The chain joins TRBV5-1 to TRBJ2-7, with D possibly matching TRBD1 (8 bases). CDR3 length: 14 amino acids. V lost 4 bases and J 6 bases, leaving 17 bases between the germline ends. Germline values: CDR1 SGHRS, CDR2 YFSETQ.

The V gene is TRBV20-1, the J gene TRBJ2-3, with 7 bases that match TRBD2. V shed 2 bases and J 10 bases; nucleotides not matched to a gene: 3. Per the germline V gene, CDR1 is DFQATT and CDR2 is SNEGSKA (reference sequence). The CDR3 spans 11 residues. CDR3 amino acids: CSARMGGSQYF. The DNA for the CDR3 is TGCAGTGCTAGAATGGGAGGGTCGCAGTATTTT.

V and J are TRBV30 and TRBJ1-3; possible D gene TRBD1, 5 bases. With 0 bases removed from V and 0 bases from J, the gap between germline ends came to 15 bases. Germline CDR1 reads GTSNPN; CDR2 reads SVGIG (reference sequence). CDR3 length: 17 amino acids. The CDR3 sequence: CAWSVATVFFSGNTIYF. In nucleotides, the CDR3 is TGTGCCTGGAGTGTAGCGACAGTCTTTTTCTCTGGAAACACCATATATTTT.

The chain couples TRBV5-6 to TRBJ1-3; D is possibly TRBD1 (5 bases). In germline, CDR1 is SGHDT, CDR2 YYEEEE. This CDR3 comprises 14 residues. The V gene lost 3 bases and the J gene lost 0 bases, with 7 bases spanning the gap. This CDR3 reads CASSWTSSGNTIYF. The CDR3 region has the DNA TGTGCCAGCAGCTGGACATCCTCTGGAAACACCATATATTTT.

V is TRBV19 and J is TRBJ1-1, with 9 bases identical to TRBD1. Trimming removed 4 bases from V and 5 bases from J; junction bases left unmatched: 8. Germline CDR1 and CDR2: LNHDA and SQIVND (reference sequence). The CDR3 length is 15 residues. The CDR3 DNA is TGTGCCAGTAGTACGCCGACAGGGGGGAAGACTGAAGCTTTCTTT. It codes for CASSTPTGGKTEAFF.

The rearrangement uses TRBV7-6 and TRBJ2-7; the D gene is possibly TRBD2 (6 bases). In germline, CDR1 is SGHVS, CDR2 FNYEAQ. The V end was cut by 0 bases, the J end by 1 base, with 10 bases between. The CDR3 runs 15 residues. The CDR3 reads CASSLASGLSYEQYF. Here the CDR3 DNA reads TGTGCCAGCAGCTTAGCTAGCGGTCTATCCTACGAGCAGTACTTC.

The chain employs TRBV20-1 and TRBJ2-7; D might be TRBD2 (5 bases). Trimming cost V 3 bases and J 4 bases, with 7 bases left between them. The CDR3 spans 11 residues. CDR1 and CDR2 from the germline V gene are DFQATT and SNEGSKA (reference sequence). CDR3 region: CSARSGYEQYF. The CDR3 region has the DNA TGCAGTGCTAGGTCGGGGTACGAGCAGTACTTC.

In its sample, this clone was seen once. This chain links TRBV7-6 with TRBJ1-1; 8 bases map to TRBD1. The CDR3 runs 15 residues. Germline V lookup: CDR1 SGHVS, CDR2 FNYEAQ. Trimming took 4 bases from V and 5 from J; bases not matched to a gene: 9. The DNA for the CDR3 is TGTGCCAGCAGCTCAGCCGACAGGGGAGAGACTGAAGCTTTCTTT. Translated: CASSSADRGETEAFF.

This clone was seen a single time. The CDR3 region is CASSKRSWGAQEKLFF. The CDR3 DNA follows: TGTGCCAGCAGCAAACGGTCCTGGGGCGCGCAAGAAAAACTGTTTTTT. V gene TRBV21-1 combines with J gene TRBJ1-4; the DNA was not compared with TRBD1, the D call given in the table. TRBV21-1 is a pseudogene segment. This CDR3 spans 16 amino acids.

The V and J genes are TRBV9 and TRBJ1-6; the D gene is possibly TRBD1 (5 bases). The CDR3 totals 15 residues. Deletions cut 2 bases from V and 10 bases from J, with 16 bases between. Looked up from germline, CDR1 is SGDLS and CDR2 is YYNGEE. The DNA for the CDR3 is TGTGCCAGCAGCGTTGGGTGGCAGGGTGGCTCACCCCTCCACTTT. Amino acid sequence: CASSVGWQGGSPLHF.

This chain uses TRBV7-2 with TRBJ2-5; 10 nucleotides align to TRBD2. Per germline, CDR1 SGHTA and CDR2 FQGNSA. The V and J ends lost 5 bases and 4 bases, in that order; junction bases with no gene match: 7. The CDR3 length is 15 residues. CDR3 protein: CASSPSRLAGETQYF. In nucleotides, the CDR3 is TGTGCCAGCAGCCCCTCGAGACTAGCGGGAGAGACCCAGTACTTC.